The next 29 T cell receptor beta chains were all read from a single sample in a study of T cells in Graves' hyperthyroidism and ophthalmopathy. Amplification of TCR beta CDR3 regions used RNA as the template. The HTBI set primed first-round TCR CDR3 RT-PCR. TCRdb reprocessed the multiplex PCR reads via MiXCR and lists one record per CDR3 protein. The sample includes around 600,000 distinct CDR3 sequences, around 15% seen only once; the top ten take more than 3%. The sample consisted of blood. The receptors were gathered from a woman in her thirties or forties with Graves' ophthalmopathy.

This clonotype appeared many times. This chain uses TRBV7-8 with TRBJ1-1; D perhaps matches TRBD1 (5 bases). Germline V lookup: CDR1 SGHVS, CDR2 FQNEAQ. V shed 6 bases and J shed 2 bases, with 16 bases lying between them. The CDR3 length is 15 residues. CDR3 region: CASRIDIGVNTEAFF. The CDR3 bases are TGTGCCAGCAGAATAGATATAGGGGTTAACACTGAAGCTTTCTTT.

The table lists this clonotype with many counts. V gene TRBV28 combines with J gene TRBJ2-3; TRBD2 matches at 7 bases. This CDR3 has 14 amino acids. CDR1 is MDHEN, CDR2 SYDVKM, per germline. Trimming removed 3 bases from V and 4 bases from J; junction bases left unmatched: 4. The CDR3 coding sequence is TGTGCCAGCAGTTTCGGCGGGAGCCCAGATACGCAGTATTTT. As protein: CASSFGGSPDTQYF.

This clonotype occurred many times. The J gene is TRBJ2-3, the V gene TRBV29-1; 7 nucleotides agree with TRBD1. V lost 7 bases and J lost 4; bases outside the gene matches: 8. This CDR3 has 13 residues. Germline loops: CDR1 SQVTM, CDR2 ANQGSEA. The CDR3 coding sequence is TGCAGCGCCCCGACAGGGAATGCAGATACGCAGTATTTT. Its translation is CSAPTGNADTQYF.

The gene calls are TRBV6-1 and TRBJ2-1; 10 nucleotides align to TRBD2. Trimming took 4 bases from V and 3 from J; bases not matched to a gene: 6. Germline lookup yields CDR1 MNHNS and CDR2 SASEGT. CDR3 length equals 16 residues. Here the CDR3 DNA reads TGTGCCAGCAGTGCACTGTCTAGCGGGGGCTACAATGAGCAGTTCTTC. It specifies CASSALSSGGYNEQFF.

The chain has TRBV6-1 and TRBJ1-1, with 11 bases that match TRBD1. CDR1 and CDR2 (germline): MNHNS, SASEGT. V shed 0 bases, J shed 3 bases, and the junction held 3 bases outside the gene matches. CDR3 length equals 16 residues. In nucleotides, the CDR3 is TGTGCCAGCAGTGAAGCGTCGGGACAGGGGGACACTGAAGCTTTCTTT. It encodes CASSEASGQGDTEAFF.

The rearrangement links TRBV28 to TRBJ1-4; 10 bases agree with TRBD1. The V gene's germline CDR1 is MDHEN and CDR2 SYDVKM. After removal of 7 bases from V and 7 bases from J, the junction contained 6 bases not matched to a gene. The CDR3 length is 14 residues. The CDR3 spells CASKMTGGLEKLFF. The CDR3 bases are TGTGCCAGCAAAATGACAGGGGGCCTTGAAAAACTGTTTTTT.

This sequence joins TRBV27 and TRBJ1-2; no definite D call. From germline, CDR1 is MNHEY and CDR2 SMNVEV (reference sequence). CDR3 length: 14 residues. The V end lost 0 bases, the J end lost 6 bases, and 11 bases lay between the germline ends. The CDR3 here is CASSLSGPRNGYTF. CDR3 coding DNA: TGTGCCAGCAGTTTATCGGGCCCCCGGAATGGCTACACCTTC.

This clonotype was observed many times. The chain is built from TRBV5-1 and TRBJ2-6; maybe TRBD1 (5 bases). The germline V and J ends were trimmed by 5 bases and 0 bases, with 12 bases remaining between them. Looked up from germline, CDR1 is SGHRS and CDR2 is YFSETQ. CDR3 length: 16 amino acids. CDR3 amino acids: CASSLTGSSGANVLTF. CDR3 in DNA: TGCGCCAGCAGTCTTACAGGATCCTCTGGGGCCAACGTCCTGACTTTC.

This clonotype was recorded many times. This chain connects TRBV18 to TRBJ2-7; 10 nucleotides match TRBD2. The CDR3 runs to 15 residues. The V gene's germline CDR1 is KGHSH and CDR2 LQKENI. Losses at the gene ends were 1 base for V and 6 bases for J; bases not matched to a gene: 6. The CDR3 reads CASSPRLAGVGEQYF. In DNA form, the CDR3 reads TGTGCCAGCTCACCACGGCTAGCGGGAGTCGGCGAGCAGTACTTC. Variable domain in full (rest from reference TRBV18 and TRBJ2-7): NAGVMQNPRHLVRRRGQEARLRCSPMKGHSHVYWYRQLPEEGLKFMVYLQKENIIDESGMPKERFSAEFPKEGPSILRIQQVVRGDSAAYFCASSPRLAGVGEQYFGPGTRLTVT.

This clonotype was recorded only once. The V call is TRBV5-1, the J call TRBJ2-5; D is unclear. The germline V and J ends were trimmed by 0 bases and 2 bases, with 8 bases remaining between them. The CDR3 is made up of 14 amino acids. The germline V gene encodes CDR1 SGHRS and CDR2 YFSETQ. For the CDR3, the DNA is TGCGCCAGCAGCTTGGAAGGAACGCAAGAGACCCAGTACTTC. Amino acid sequence: CASSLEGTQETQYF.

The J gene is TRBJ1-5, the V gene TRBV19, with TRBD1 matching over 7 bases. The CDR3 consists of 12 residues. CDR1 is LNHDA, CDR2 SQIVND, per germline (reference sequence). The junction had 3 bases not matched to a gene; V was cut back by 7 bases and J by 6 bases. CDR3 sequence (DNA): TGTGCCAGTAATTCAGGGGGTCAGCCCCAGCATTTT. This encodes CASNSGGQPQHF.

This clonotype was picked up many times. CDR3 protein: CSASEGPYEQYF. The CDR3, as DNA: TGCAGTGCTAGCGAAGGACCCTACGAGCAGTACTTC. The chain joins TRBV20-1 to TRBJ2-7; D unresolved. The CDR3 extends over 12 amino acids. Trimming took 3 bases from V and 2 from J, leaving 8 bases between them. Germline CDR1 reads DFQATT; CDR2 reads SNEGSKA (reference sequence).

This clonotype has ten or more counts. The V and J genes are TRBV28 and TRBJ1-5; no firm D call. Deletions cut 5 bases from V and 3 bases from J, with 11 bases between. Germline CDR1 and CDR2: MDHEN and SYDVKM. The CDR3 has 14 residues. DNA of the CDR3: TGTGCCAGCAGTGCTGGACGACACAATCAGCCCCAGCATTTT. As protein: CASSAGRHNQPQHF.

The chain joins TRBV6-2 or TRBV6-3 to TRBJ1-1, with 9 bases fitting TRBD1. The junction had 6 bases not matched to a gene; V was cut back by 7 bases and J by 3 bases. The CDR3 has 14 amino acids. In germline, CDR1 is MNHEY, CDR2 SVGEGT. The DNA for the CDR3 is TGTGCCAGCAACCGGGACAGGGAATACACTGAAGCTTTCTTT. Its translation is CASNRDREYTEAFF.

In this sample, this clonotype turned up many times. V gene TRBV5-1 combines with J gene TRBJ1-6, with TRBD1 identical over 9 bases. The V gene end was trimmed by 0 bases and the J gene end by 14 bases; junction bases not matched to a gene: 9. Germline CDR1 is SGHRS and CDR2 is YFSETQ. The CDR3 has 15 amino acids. The CDR3 loop is CASSLAPGQGNSLHF. In DNA, the CDR3 is TGCGCCAGCAGCTTGGCGCCGGGACAGGGAAATTCCCTCCACTTT.

Ten or more counts support this clonotype. This chain links TRBV5-1 with TRBJ2-1; 7 bases fit TRBD1. The V segment lost 3 bases and the J segment 5 bases; nucleotides outside the gene matches: 5. CDR1 SGHRS and CDR2 YFSETQ come from the germline V gene. This CDR3 has 14 amino acids. The CDR3, as DNA: TGCGCCAGCAGCTCCGGGACAGCTAACAATGAGCAGTTCTTC. The encoded protein is CASSSGTANNEQFF.

The rearrangement links TRBV12-3 or TRBV12-4 to TRBJ1-1, with D unclear. The CDR3 sequence is 16 residues long. Trimming removed 5 bases from V and 0 bases from J, with 16 bases in between. The CDR3 DNA sequence: TGTGCCAGCAGTCCCTGGAAGGGCACTATGAACACTGAAGCTTTCTTT. This encodes CASSPWKGTMNTEAFF.

This clonotype was detected ten times or more. The rearrangement links TRBV5-1 to TRBJ1-3; no reliable D call. Germline lookup yields CDR1 SGHRS and CDR2 YFSETQ. The CDR3 totals 14 residues. Trimming stripped 0 bases from V and 4 bases from J, with 8 bases between. The CDR3 bases are TGCGCCAGCAGCTTGGCCGGTCTGGGAAACACCATATATTTT. It codes for CASSLAGLGNTIYF.

The chain combines TRBV5-1 with TRBJ2-1; 9 positions agree with TRBD2. V was clipped by 6 bases and J by 7 bases; unmatched bases: 8. The V gene's germline CDR1 is SGHRS and CDR2 YFSETQ. The CDR3 consists of 14 residues. CDR3 nucleotide sequence: TGCGCCAGCAACGGCGGGAGGGTGGGGAATGAGCAGTTCTTC. Amino acid sequence: CASNGGRVGNEQFF.

This clonotype appeared a single time. The rearrangement joins TRBV3-1 to TRBJ1-3; D not resolved. The CDR3 totals 15 residues. Looked up from germline, CDR1 is LGHDT and CDR2 is YNNKEL (reference sequence). The ends were cut back, 0 bases at V and 2 bases at J, with 8 bases in the middle. This chain's CDR3 is CASSQDSGTGNTIYF. CDR3 nucleotide sequence: TGTGCCAGCAGCCAAGATTCGGGAACTGGAAACACCATATATTTT.

This clonotype was counted only a few times. The chain links TRBV5-5 to TRBJ1-2; D remains ambiguous. The ends were cut back, 0 bases at V and 6 bases at J, with 12 bases in the middle. In germline, CDR1 is SGHKS, CDR2 YYEKEE (reference sequence). The CDR3 consists of 14 residues. The CDR3 here is CASSLVTAPDGYTF. In nucleotides, the CDR3 is TGTGCCAGCAGCTTGGTCACCGCACCTGATGGCTACACCTTC.

A few counts support this clonotype. This may stem from a read error, because a much larger clone lies one nucleotide away. In DNA form, the CDR3 reads TGTGCCAGCAGCATAAATACGGGACTAGCGGAAGTTGAGACCCAGTACTTC. The encoded protein is CASSINTGLAEVETQYF. This chain joins TRBV7-6 and TRBJ2-5; 11 bases are shared with TRBD2. After removal of 5 bases from V and 5 bases from J, the junction contained 13 bases not matched to a gene. From germline, CDR1 is SGHVS and CDR2 FNYEAQ. CDR3 length: 17 amino acids. Supplemented by reference TRBV7-6 and TRBJ2-5, the full variable domain reads GAGVSQSPRYKVTKRGQDVALRCDPISGHVSLYWYRQALGQGPEFLTYFNYEAQQDKSGLPNDRFSAERPEGSISTLTIQRTEQRDSAMYRCASSINTGLAEVETQYFGPGTRLLVL.

In its sample, this clonotype was seen a few times. The V gene is TRBV10-3, the J gene TRBJ1-2; D is unclear. Germline V gives CDR1 ENHRY, CDR2 SYGVKD. Deletions cut 3 bases from V and 8 bases from J, with 10 bases between. The CDR3 loop spans 12 amino acids. The chain's CDR3 is CAISDIQDGYTF. Written as DNA, the CDR3 is TGTGCCATCAGTGATATTCAGGACGGCTACACCTTC.

This clonotype has at least ten counts. The genes are TRBV2 and TRBJ2-1; D gene unclear. This CDR3 comprises 13 residues. The V end lost 6 bases, the J end lost 4 bases, and 10 bases lay between the germline ends. Germline CDR1 reads SNHLY; CDR2 reads FYNNEI. CDR3 in amino acids: CASSLNPYNEQFF. The CDR3 region has the DNA TGTGCCAGCAGCCTTAACCCTTACAATGAGCAGTTCTTC.

Many counts were recorded for this clonotype. The CDR3 DNA reads TGCAGTGCTAGTATTTTTGGGGAGAGAAGAGAGAGCTACACCTTC. Its translation is CSASIFGERRESYTF. This sequence joins TRBV20-1 and TRBJ1-2; unclear D gene. The germline V gene encodes CDR1 DFQATT and CDR2 SNEGSKA (reference sequence). The CDR3 covers 15 residues. Trimming cost V 3 bases and J 9 bases, with 23 bases left between them.

This clonotype showed up many times. This chain joins TRBV5-1 and TRBJ2-7; D is unresolved. The CDR3 length is 13 residues. CDR1 and CDR2 (germline): SGHRS, YFSETQ. Between the trimmed V and J ends, which lost 2 bases and 2 bases, there was a span of 8 bases. The CDR3 region has the DNA TGCGCCAGCAGCTTTGGACGGACCTACGAGCAGTACTTC. The encoded protein is CASSFGRTYEQYF.

V gene TRBV27 combines with J gene TRBJ1-2; D possibly corresponds to TRBD1 (5 bases). Germline CDR1 and CDR2: MNHEY and SMNVEV (reference sequence). V was clipped by 3 bases and J by 3 bases, with 11 bases between them. CDR3 length: 14 residues. Here the CDR3 DNA reads TGTGCCAGCAGTTTGCGGGGGGATGACTATGGCTACACCTTC. Encoded protein: CASSLRGDDYGYTF.

This clonotype was counted ten times or more. V usage is TRBV3-1 and J usage is TRBJ2-3; D is ambiguous. The CDR3 runs to 14 residues. With 1 base removed from V and 6 bases from J, the gap between germline ends came to 11 bases. CDR1 is LGHDT, CDR2 YNNKEL, per germline (reference sequence). CDR3 region: CASSQVSSPDTQYF. CDR3 in DNA: TGTGCCAGCAGCCAAGTCAGCAGTCCGGATACGCAGTATTTT.

This clonotype was recorded at least ten times. CDR3 in DNA: TGCGCCAGCAGCCAATGGCGGGGACTAGGCACAGATACGCAGTATTTT. It is translated as CASSQWRGLGTDTQYF. The genes are TRBV5-1 and TRBJ2-3; TRBD2 agrees at 8 bases. The germline gives CDR1 SGHRS, CDR2 YFSETQ. The CDR3 runs to 16 residues. V shed 4 bases and J 1 base; nucleotides not matched to a gene: 8.